Below, 7 T cell receptor beta chains from the same sample are listed, as sequenced in a study of cytomegalovirus exposure and HLA in healthy donors. The PCR was carried out with 60 Vbeta primers and 13 Jbeta primers. The data were produced by immunoSEQ multiplex PCR, yet TCRdb's version contains in-frame clones alone and is incomplete. The sample includes over 150,000 clones, about 80% of them seen just once. Specimen: PBMCs. Receptors originate from a woman in her twenties or thirties in good health and CMV-seronegative.

On this clone itself: The junction shows a germline mismatch at one end, possibly a read error. The CDR3 DNA reads as TGCAGCGCAGTCTCGAACTATGGCTACCCCTTC. Its protein is CSAVSNYGYPF. The chain recombines TRBV29-1 with TRBJ1-2; D remains ambiguous. The CDR3 loop spans 11 amino acids. CDR1 and CDR2 (germline): SQVTM, ANQGSEA.

The V gene is TRBV27, the J gene TRBJ1-1; TRBD1 aligns across 9 bases. Germline assignment: CDR1 MNHEY and CDR2 SMNVEV (reference sequence). Trimming at V came to 3 bases and at J to 6 bases, leaving 11 bases not matched to a gene. There are 16 residues in the CDR3. The CDR3 spells CASSLGTGSINAEAFF. CDR3 nucleotides: TGTGCCAGCAGTTTGGGGACAGGGAGTATCAACGCTGAAGCTTTCTTT.

V and J are TRBV11-2 and TRBJ2-7; no reliable D call. The CDR3 is made up of 12 amino acids. The germline V and J ends were trimmed by 2 bases and 7 bases, with 9 bases remaining between them. Germline V gene lookup returns CDR1 SGHAT and CDR2 FQNNGV. CDR3 DNA: TGTGCCAGCAGCTTAAGAGTTCTGGAGCAGTACTTC. Translation: CASSLRVLEQYF.

This sequence joins TRBV7-9 and TRBJ2-7; possible D gene TRBD1, 5 bases. V gave up 5 bases and J gave up 4 bases, with 9 bases separating them. The CDR3 length is 12 residues. Germline V gene sequence: CDR1 SEHNR, CDR2 FQNEAQ (reference sequence). In DNA, the CDR3 is TGTGCCAGCAGCCTACAGGCATACGAGCAGTACTTC. It codes for CASSLQAYEQYF.

The chain couples TRBV28 to TRBJ2-5; weak D call: TRBD1 (6 bases). The V end was cut by 5 bases, the J end by 5 bases, with 15 bases between. The CDR3 covers 14 residues. The germline gives CDR1 MDHEN, CDR2 SYDVKM. CDR3 protein: CASSPPRGWETQYF. The DNA for the CDR3 is TGTGCCAGCAGTCCCCCTAGGGGGTGGGAGACCCAGTACTTC.

This chain joins TRBV30 and TRBJ1-2; D remains unclear. CDR3 length: 15 residues. V lost 0 bases, J lost 8 bases, and 19 bases lay in between. Germline V CDR1 and CDR2: GTSNPN, SVGIG (reference sequence). As DNA, the CDR3 is TGTGCCTGGAGTGTACCCCCTGGAGCGTGGCGGGGCTACACCTTC. It is translated as CAWSVPPGAWRGYTF.

The chain combines TRBV6-6 with TRBJ2-5; 10 bases match TRBD1. With V trimmed by 6 bases and J by 2 bases, 9 bases remained unmatched. The CDR3 length is 16 residues. Germline CDR1 reads MNHNY; CDR2 reads SVGAGI (reference sequence). The chain's CDR3 is CASSHRDRGRQETQYF. The CDR3 DNA reads TGTGCCAGCAGCCACCGGGACAGGGGACGGCAAGAGACCCAGTACTTC.